The 14 T cell receptor beta chains presented below share a single source sample, sequenced in a study of cytomegalovirus exposure and HLA in healthy donors. Researchers ran the PCR with 60 Vbeta and 13 Jbeta primers. Repertoires were generated with immunoSEQ multiplex PCR, while TCRdb's copy carries only in-frame clones and drops some. The table records more than 200,000 clones, 70% to 80% of them present only once. The sample taken for sequencing was PBMCs. Source of these receptors: a man aged 35 to 55 in good health and CMV-seronegative.

This rearrangement joins TRBV28 to TRBJ2-1; 8 positions match TRBD1. The CDR3 is 17 amino acids. With V trimmed by 1 base and J by 1 base, 6 bases remained unmatched. CDR1 and CDR2 from the germline V gene are MDHEN and SYDVKM. In DNA, the CDR3 is TGTGCCAGCAGTTTATCGCAGGGGGCATCGTCCTACAATGAGCAGTTCTTC. Translation gives CASSLSQGASSYNEQFF.

The rearrangement links TRBV5-5 to TRBJ2-3; 11 bases agree with TRBD2. V lost 0 bases, J lost 0 bases, and 3 bases stayed unmatched. There are 17 residues in the CDR3. Germline values: CDR1 SGHKS, CDR2 YYEKEE (reference sequence). The CDR3 bases are TGTGCCAGCAGCTTGGAAATAGCGGGGGGGAGCACAGATACGCAGTATTTT. Its protein product is CASSLEIAGGSTDTQYF.

The V call is TRBV7-2, the J call TRBJ1-2; D gene ambiguous. There are 15 residues in the CDR3. The V gene's germline CDR1 is SGHTA and CDR2 FQGNSA. V was cut by 5 bases and J by 3 bases, with 16 bases left in between. The DNA for the CDR3 is TGTGCCAGCAGCCTCCGAACCCCCGGAGACTATGGCTACACCTTC. It specifies CASSLRTPGDYGYTF.

V usage is TRBV9 and J usage is TRBJ2-1, with TRBD2 identical over 8 bases. Germline trimming cut 0 bases from V and 8 bases from J; bases unmatched to any gene: 4. Germline CDR1 and CDR2: SGDLS and YYNGEE. This CDR3 comprises 14 residues. The CDR3 loop is CASSVAGTRDEQFF. The CDR3 DNA reads as TGTGCCAGCAGCGTAGCCGGGACTAGAGATGAGCAGTTCTTC.

The chain employs TRBV5-1 and TRBJ1-1; 7 bases align to TRBD1. This CDR3 spans 15 amino acids. Trimming cost V 7 bases and J 5 bases; bases outside gene matches: 14. The germline CDR1 and CDR2 sequences are SGHRS and YFSETQ. The CDR3 loop is CASRQGTTGRTEAFF. The CDR3 DNA reads as TGCGCCAGCCGCCAGGGGACGACAGGGAGGACTGAAGCTTTCTTT.

CDR3 sequence: CASSLGGSGGNEQFF. The CDR3 region has the DNA TGTGCCAGCAGCTTAGGGGGGTCAGGGGGCAATGAGCAGTTCTTC. This chain joins TRBV11-2 and TRBJ2-1; 7 bases line up with TRBD1. V dropped 1 base and J dropped 6; count of bases not matched to a gene: 6. CDR3 length equals 15 residues. Germline V gene lookup returns CDR1 SGHAT and CDR2 FQNNGV.

J is TRBJ1-5 and V is TRBV19; D gene uncertain. Germline V gene lookup returns CDR1 LNHDA and CDR2 SQIVND (reference sequence). V dropped 7 bases and J dropped 1 base, with 14 bases sitting between them. This CDR3 region has 15 residues. The CDR3 coding sequence is TGTGCCAGTACCACTCGGGATTTCAGCAATCAGCCCCAGCATTTT. Protein product: CASTTRDFSNQPQHF.

The chain carries TRBV29-1 and TRBJ1-2, with TRBD1 identical over 9 bases. CDR3 size: 13 residues. Germline loops: CDR1 SQVTM, CDR2 ANQGSEA. The junction had 5 bases not matched to a gene; V was cut back by 3 bases and J by 6 bases. This CDR3 reads CSVDYGQGHGYTF. The CDR3 DNA sequence: TGCAGCGTTGATTACGGACAGGGGCATGGCTACACCTTC. The full variable domain, completed using reference TRBV29-1 and TRBJ1-2, is SAVISQKPSRDICQRGTSLTIQCQVDSQVTMMFWYRQQPGQSLTLIATANQGSEATYESGFVIDKFPISRPNLTFSTLTVSNMSPEDSSIYLCSVDYGQGHGYTFGSGTRLTVV.

This clone was detected only a few times. The J gene is TRBJ2-3, the V gene TRBV9; 7 bases line up with TRBD2. V lost 0 bases, J lost 2 bases, and 3 bases stayed unmatched. From germline, CDR1 is SGDLS and CDR2 YYNGEE. The CDR3 totals 15 residues. CDR3 DNA: TGTGCCAGCAGCGTAGGGCTAGCGGACACAGATACGCAGTATTTT. Its protein is CASSVGLADTDTQYF.

Regarding this clone: A much larger clone differs from this one at a single base, so this may be a read error. The V gene is TRBV4-1, the J gene TRBJ1-3; no firm D call. The CDR3 loop spans 14 amino acids. CDR1 and CDR2 from the germline V gene are MGHRA and YSYEKL. Trimming cost V 1 base and J 0 bases, with 4 bases left between them. The CDR3 region is CASSQANSGNTIYF. CDR3 DNA: TGCGCCAGCAGCCAAGCCAACTCTGGAAACACCATATATTTT.

J is TRBJ2-1 and V is TRBV7-9, with 9 bases that match TRBD2. The CDR3 extends over 17 amino acids. V lost 5 bases and J lost 4; bases outside the gene matches: 12. CDR1 and CDR2 (germline): SEHNR, FQNEAQ (reference sequence). For the CDR3, the DNA is TGTGCCAGCAGCCCCACCTCGGGCGCGGGAGGGTACAATGAGCAGTTCTTC. As protein: CASSPTSGAGGYNEQFF.

The gene calls are TRBV28 and TRBJ1-4; TRBD1 matches at 10 bases. There are 15 residues in the CDR3. The germline V gene encodes CDR1 MDHEN and CDR2 SYDVKM. The V gene end was trimmed by 6 bases and the J gene end by 8 bases; junction bases not matched to a gene: 9. CDR3 region: CASRPGDRGWEKLFF. CDR3 nucleotides: TGTGCCAGCAGACCAGGGGACAGGGGATGGGAAAAACTGTTTTTT.

The chain has TRBV5-4 and TRBJ2-7; D ambiguous. Trimming cost V 2 bases and J 0 bases, with 6 bases left between them. Germline assignment: CDR1 SGHNT and CDR2 YYREEE (reference sequence). CDR3 size: 13 residues. CDR3 DNA: TGTGCCAGCAGCTTTGAGCCCTCCTACGAGCAGTACTTC. It codes for CASSFEPSYEQYF.

For the CDR3, the DNA is TGTGCCAGCAGCAGGGGTGATTTCTACGAGCAGTACTTC. This encodes CASSRGDFYEQYF. This chain links TRBV7-9 with TRBJ2-5; D might be TRBD1 (5 bases). The tail of the sequence fits TRBJ2-7 better, so the J call may be wrong. The germline CDR1 and CDR2 sequences are SEHNR and FQNEAQ (reference sequence). The CDR3 has 13 residues.